These 20 T cell receptor beta chains were all obtained from the same sample, sequenced in a study of shared clonotypes between healthy human individuals (dated by TCRdb to 2018 to 2021). Library preparation was by the immunoSEQ multiplex PCR assay. TCRdb obtained this table from immuneACCESS and retained in-frame rearrangements with V and J assigned. These tables miss some clones; where compared with another copy, unresolved V genes account for less than half of the shortfall, and the remainder is unexplained. This sample is represented by roughly 1,100,000 clones; 75% of them were singletons. The ten largest clones capture roughly 1.5% of the sample. Sequenced: memory CD4+ T cells sorted from blood. This specimen's cell subset or site label, interpreted: CD45RA-negative fraction. The receptors stem from a man aged 18 to 30 in good health.

The V and J genes are TRBV2 and TRBJ1-5; D ambiguous. V was clipped by 4 bases and J by 1 base, with 11 bases between them. The CDR3 has 15 residues. CDR1 is SNHLY, CDR2 FYNNEI, per germline. The CDR3 DNA reads TGTGCCAGCAGTGCTGGGGAGAGAAGCAATCAGCCCCAGCATTTT. As protein: CASSAGERSNQPQHF. The whole variable domain, filled in from reference TRBV2 and TRBJ1-5, reads EPEVTQTPSHQVTQMGQEVILRCVPISNHLYFYWYRQILGQKVEFLVSFYNNEISEKSEIFDDQFSVERPDGSNFTLKIRSTKLEDSAMYFCASSAGERSNQPQHFGDGTRLSIL.

The chain uses TRBV7-2 and TRBJ1-6; D is undetermined. The V end lost 1 base, the J end lost 2 bases, and 9 bases lay between the germline ends. In germline, CDR1 is SGHTA, CDR2 FQGNSA. The CDR3 is 16 amino acids. CDR3 protein: CASSLGGNTYNSPLHF. The CDR3 region has the DNA TGTGCCAGCAGCTTAGGGGGTAACACCTATAATTCACCCCTCCACTTT.

The chain carries TRBV27 and TRBJ1-2, with a weak D call TRBD1 (5 bases). The CDR3 has 14 amino acids. From germline, CDR1 is MNHEY and CDR2 SMNVEV (reference sequence). Trimming shortened V by 3 bases and J by 0 bases, and 8 bases separated the two germline ends. Here the CDR3 DNA reads TGTGCCAGCAGTTTCTTAGGGGCTAACTATGGCTACACCTTC. It translates to CASSFLGANYGYTF.

The chain links TRBV30 to TRBJ1-6, with TRBD1 matching over 9 bases. The CDR3 length is 14 residues. Germline V gene data show CDR1 as GTSNPN and CDR2 as SVGIG (reference sequence). With V trimmed by 8 bases and J by 8 bases, 10 bases remained unmatched. CDR3 protein: CAGRIGQGYSPLHF. DNA of the CDR3: TGTGCCGGAAGGATAGGACAGGGGTATTCACCCCTCCACTTT.

Of note for this clone: Within the sample, other DNA sequences also encode this same CDR3. The rearrangement joins TRBV10-3 to TRBJ2-7; TRBD1 matches 7 bases. Germline V gene lookup returns CDR1 ENHRY and CDR2 SYGVKD. After removal of 0 bases from V and 4 bases from J, the junction contained 3 bases not matched to a gene. This CDR3 has 14 residues. The CDR3 reads CAISESGTAYEQYF. In DNA, the CDR3 is TGTGCCATCAGTGAGTCTGGGACAGCATACGAGCAGTACTTC.

This clone came up once. The chain carries TRBV5-6 and TRBJ1-1; D may be TRBD1 (6 bases). V was pared by 4 bases and J by 0 bases, with 10 bases between. The CDR3 contains 14 residues. The germline V gene has CDR1 SGHDT and CDR2 YYEEEE. Here the CDR3 reads CASSRGDMNTEAFF. As DNA, the CDR3 is TGTGCCAGCAGCCGAGGGGACATGAACACTGAAGCTTTCTTT.

This chain uses TRBV5-4 with TRBJ2-2; 7 bases are a match to TRBD2. This CDR3 has 17 amino acids. Trimming at V came to 3 bases and at J to 1 base, leaving 9 bases not matched to a gene. Germline V gene sequence: CDR1 SGHNT, CDR2 YYREEE (reference sequence). CDR3 DNA: TGTGCCAGCAGCTCCCCTAGGGGCGGGAGGAACACCGGGGAGCTGTTTTTT. Its translation: CASSSPRGGRNTGELFF.

In this sample, this clone turned up once. The rearrangement joins TRBV7-8 to TRBJ1-4; no clear D gene. Germline CDR1 reads SGHVS; CDR2 reads FQNEAQ. Between the trimmed V and J ends, which lost 1 base and 5 bases, there was a span of 11 bases. This CDR3 contains 15 residues. In DNA, the CDR3 is TGTGCCAGCAGCTTAGACGGCAATCCAAATGAAAAACTGTTTTTT. Encoded protein: CASSLDGNPNEKLFF. Variable domain in full (rest from reference TRBV7-8 and TRBJ1-4): GAGVSQSPRYKVAKRGQDVALRCDPISGHVSLFWYQQALGQGPEFLTYFQNEAQLDKSGLPSDRFFAERPEGSVSTLKIQRTQQEDSAVYLCASSLDGNPNEKLFFGSGTQLSVL.

The chain joins TRBV7-9 to TRBJ2-4; D call uncertain. This CDR3 is built from 14 residues. Germline V gene sequence: CDR1 SEHNR, CDR2 FQNEAQ (reference sequence). With 3 bases removed from V and 0 bases from J, the gap between germline ends came to 6 bases. This chain's CDR3 is CASSFPLAKNIQYF. In DNA form, the CDR3 reads TGTGCCAGCAGCTTCCCCCTAGCCAAAAACATTCAGTACTTC.

The chain links TRBV30 to TRBJ2-7, with TRBD1 matching 9 bases. Trimming cost V 2 bases and J 9 bases; bases outside gene matches: 14. The CDR3 totals 15 residues. Germline V gene sequence: CDR1 GTSNPN, CDR2 SVGIG (reference sequence). The CDR3 sequence is CAWSTGQGPGGVQYF. CDR3 nucleotides: TGTGCCTGGAGTACGGGACAGGGCCCGGGAGGCGTGCAGTACTTC.

V is TRBV25-1 and J is TRBJ2-3, with D possibly matching TRBD2 (5 bases). The V end was cut by 4 bases, the J end by 3 bases, with 11 bases between. There are 14 residues in the CDR3. CDR1 is MGHDK and CDR2 is SYGVNS in the germline V gene. The CDR3 is CASSVVTGTDTQYF. The CDR3 DNA is TGTGCCAGCAGTGTAGTTACGGGGACAGATACGCAGTATTTT.

The CDR3 nucleotides are TGTGCCAGCAGCTGGAGGAGCGAAGAGACCCAGTACTTC. As protein: CASSWRSEETQYF. The V gene is TRBV7-2, the J gene TRBJ2-5; D might be TRBD2 (5 bases). CDR1 SGHTA and CDR2 FQGNSA come from the germline V gene. V gave up 4 bases and J gave up 3 bases, with 9 bases separating them. The CDR3 loop spans 13 amino acids.

This chain links TRBV9 with TRBJ1-1; tentatively, D is TRBD1 (5 bases). The CDR3 length is 16 residues. The germline V gene has CDR1 SGDLS and CDR2 YYNGEE. The ends were cut back, 4 bases at V and 0 bases at J, with 16 bases in the middle. CDR3 loop: CASSLEGGAVNTEAFF. The CDR3 DNA is TGTGCCAGCAGCCTAGAGGGCGGGGCGGTGAACACTGAAGCTTTCTTT.

The rearrangement links TRBV10-3 to TRBJ2-7; no clear D gene. The CDR3 covers 15 residues. Germline loops: CDR1 ENHRY, CDR2 SYGVKD. Trimming took off 0 bases at V and 3 bases at J, with 12 bases between the two ends. The CDR3 loop reads CAISESTFNLYEQYF. CDR3 sequence (DNA): TGTGCCATCAGTGAGTCGACCTTCAATCTCTACGAGCAGTACTTC.

This chain uses TRBV7-9 with TRBJ2-5, with 7 bases lining up with TRBD2. This CDR3 contains 14 residues. Germline loops: CDR1 SEHNR, CDR2 FQNEAQ (reference sequence). V was pared by 6 bases and J by 6 bases, with 10 bases of the junction left unmatched. The CDR3 is CASSYREEVKTQYF. The CDR3 coding sequence is TGTGCCAGCAGTTACCGGGAGGAGGTAAAGACCCAGTACTTC.

The V gene is TRBV21-1, the J gene TRBJ2-7; no check of the table's D call, TRBD2, against the DNA was made. TRBV21-1 is given as a pseudogene. This CDR3 spans 15 amino acids. The CDR3 spells CASSKSVRDSYEQYF. Here the CDR3 DNA reads TGTGCCAGCAGCAAAAGCGTACGGGACTCCTACGAGCAGTACTTC.

The chain carries TRBV4-2 and TRBJ2-3; weak D call: TRBD2 (6 bases). Germline-derived CDR1 and CDR2 are LGHNA and YNFKEQ. This CDR3 has 14 residues. Deletions cut 8 bases from V and 5 bases from J, with 17 bases between. The CDR3 DNA reads TGTGCCAGCTCCAAGGGTCCCGGGGGAGATACGCAGTATTTT. Amino acids: CASSKGPGGDTQYF.

The chain combines TRBV9 with TRBJ2-7, with 10 bases identical to TRBD1. The V gene's germline CDR1 is SGDLS and CDR2 YYNGEE. This CDR3 region has 14 residues. The J segment lost 3 bases and the V segment lost 3 bases, leaving 3 bases of the junction unmatched. CDR3 amino acids: CASSGRTGGYEQYF. The CDR3 DNA sequence: TGTGCCAGCAGCGGAAGGACAGGGGGCTACGAGCAGTACTTC.

This chain joins TRBV11-2 and TRBJ1-6; D ambiguous. CDR1 SGHAT and CDR2 FQNNGV come from the germline V gene. This CDR3 contains 15 residues. Trimming shortened V by 3 bases and J by 0 bases, and 6 bases separated the two germline ends. The chain's CDR3 is CASSFESSYNSPLHF. DNA for the CDR3: TGTGCCAGCAGCTTCGAGAGCTCCTATAATTCACCCCTCCACTTT.

J is TRBJ2-3 and V is TRBV27; 11 bases agree with TRBD2. V lost 2 bases to trimming and J lost 2 bases; unmatched junction nucleotides: 12. The CDR3 loop spans 19 amino acids. Germline-derived CDR1 and CDR2 are MNHEY and SMNVEV (reference sequence). This CDR3 reads CASSLLAGGLTTDTDTQYF. Written as DNA, the CDR3 is TGTGCCAGCAGTTTACTAGCGGGGGGCCTGACTACTGACACAGATACGCAGTATTTT.